Sequencing of this TCR beta chain was carried out in a study of control samples from healthy donors and cancer patients. Germline CDR1 and CDR2: KGHSY and FQNENV. The CDR3 has 19 amino acids. V shed 0 bases and J 6 bases; nucleotides not matched to a gene: 17. Libraries were prepared by immunoSEQ multiplex PCR; TCRdb keeps only in-frame clonotypes and omits some of them. The sample carries roughly 170,000 clones, 85% to 95% recorded once. This chain connects TRBV16 to TRBJ2-1, with 7 bases that match TRBD2. Source material: blood. This sequence was found in a woman aged 18-29 years in good health. The CDR3 loop reads CASSQSYIKGGPLFNEQFF. CDR3 DNA sequence: TGTGCCAGCAGCCAATCCTATATTAAGGGAGGGCCCTTGTTCAATGAGCAGTTCTTC.